This T cell receptor (beta chain) was observed in a study of a mutant IDH1 vaccine in newly diagnosed glioma. Study-level information: Every participant had undergone radiotherapy, temozolomide, or both before, and most underwent both. Study-level points and caveats: Vaccine-induced immune responses were detected in roughly 92% of patients.

Time point reported: week 35, safety follow-up. Doses of 300 ug of mutant IDH1 20-mer peptide were given with topical imiquimod. The CDR3 length is 17 residues. Losses at the gene ends were 5 bases for V and 1 base for J; bases not matched to a gene: 13. The germline gives CDR1 SEHNR, CDR2 FQNEAQ (reference sequence). Some clones are missing from TCRdb's copy, which holds only in-frame ones; the method was immunoSEQ multiplex PCR. Here the sample spans tens of thousands of clones, less than 80% being singletons. Remarks on this clone: The antigen remains unidentified.

The J gene is TRBJ1-1, the V gene TRBV7-9; 7 bases line up with TRBD1. Sequencing used PBMCs, obtained from a glioma patient whose treatment included an IDH1 peptide vaccine. This receptor was identified in a middle-aged man with glioma. This CDR3 is CASSTTALRTGNTEAFF. CDR3 DNA sequence: TGTGCCAGCAGCACAACGGCCCTTAGGACAGGGAACACTGAAGCTTTCTTT.